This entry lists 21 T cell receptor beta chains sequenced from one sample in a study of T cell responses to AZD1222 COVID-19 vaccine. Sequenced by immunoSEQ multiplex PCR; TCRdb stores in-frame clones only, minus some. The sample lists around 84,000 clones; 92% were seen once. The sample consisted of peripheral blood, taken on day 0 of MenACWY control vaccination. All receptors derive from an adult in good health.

DNA of the CDR3: TGTGCCAGCAGTGAAAAGGGATACTATGGCTACACCTTC. Protein: CASSEKGYYGYTF. The chain carries TRBV6-1 and TRBJ1-2; D is ambiguous. V lost 2 bases to trimming and J lost 3 bases, with 7 bases between them. Per the germline V gene, CDR1 is MNHNS and CDR2 is SASEGT. The CDR3 consists of 13 residues.

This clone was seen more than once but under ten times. The CDR3 bases are TGTGCCAGCAGCCGGTACAATGAGCAGTTCTTC. This sequence encodes CASSRYNEQFF. The J gene is TRBJ2-1, the V gene TRBV14; D ambiguous. The CDR3 spans 11 residues. Between the trimmed V and J ends, which lost 4 bases and 4 bases, there was a span of 2 bases. Germline assignment: CDR1 SGHDN and CDR2 FVKESK.

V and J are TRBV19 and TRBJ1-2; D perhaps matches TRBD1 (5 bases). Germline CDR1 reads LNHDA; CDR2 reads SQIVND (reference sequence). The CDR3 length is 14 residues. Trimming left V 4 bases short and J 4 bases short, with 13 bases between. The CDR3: CASSTRTQGYGYTF. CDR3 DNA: TGTGCCAGTAGTACCAGGACGCAGGGCTATGGCTACACCTTC.

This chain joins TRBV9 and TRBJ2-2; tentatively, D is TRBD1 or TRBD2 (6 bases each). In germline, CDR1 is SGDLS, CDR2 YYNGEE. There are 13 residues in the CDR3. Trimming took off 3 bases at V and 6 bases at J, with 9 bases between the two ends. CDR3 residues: CASSEGGPGELFF. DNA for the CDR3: TGTGCCAGCAGCGAGGGGGGACCCGGGGAGCTGTTTTTT.

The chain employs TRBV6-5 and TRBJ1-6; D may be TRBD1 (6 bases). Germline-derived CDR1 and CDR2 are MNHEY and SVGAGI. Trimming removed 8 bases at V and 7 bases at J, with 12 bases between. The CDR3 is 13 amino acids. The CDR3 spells CASSAGENSPLHF. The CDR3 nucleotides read TGTGCCAGCTCGGCAGGGGAGAATTCACCCCTCCACTTT.

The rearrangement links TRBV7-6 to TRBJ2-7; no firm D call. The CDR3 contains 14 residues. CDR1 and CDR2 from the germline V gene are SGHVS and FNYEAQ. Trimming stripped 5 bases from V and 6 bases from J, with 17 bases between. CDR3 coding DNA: TGTGCCAGCAGCGCGACACTCGTAACGGCCGAGCAGTACTTC. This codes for CASSATLVTAEQYF.

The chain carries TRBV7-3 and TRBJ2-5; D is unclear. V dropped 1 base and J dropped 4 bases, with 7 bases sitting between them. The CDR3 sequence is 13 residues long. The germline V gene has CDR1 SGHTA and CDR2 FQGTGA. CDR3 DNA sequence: TGTGCCAGCAGCTTAAACTTCCGAGAGACCCAGTACTTC. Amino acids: CASSLNFRETQYF.

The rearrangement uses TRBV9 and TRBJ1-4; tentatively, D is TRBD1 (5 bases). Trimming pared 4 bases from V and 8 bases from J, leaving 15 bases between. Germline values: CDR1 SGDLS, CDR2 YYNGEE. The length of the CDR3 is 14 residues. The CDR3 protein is CASSTQAEWEKLFF. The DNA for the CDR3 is TGTGCCAGCAGCACACAGGCCGAGTGGGAAAAACTGTTTTTT.

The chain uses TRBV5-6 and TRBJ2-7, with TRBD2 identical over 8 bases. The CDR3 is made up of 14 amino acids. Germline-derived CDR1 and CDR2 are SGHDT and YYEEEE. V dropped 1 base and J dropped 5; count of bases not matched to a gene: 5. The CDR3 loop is CASSLRGLVNEQYF. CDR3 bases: TGTGCCAGCAGCTTGAGGGGACTAGTCAACGAGCAGTACTTC.

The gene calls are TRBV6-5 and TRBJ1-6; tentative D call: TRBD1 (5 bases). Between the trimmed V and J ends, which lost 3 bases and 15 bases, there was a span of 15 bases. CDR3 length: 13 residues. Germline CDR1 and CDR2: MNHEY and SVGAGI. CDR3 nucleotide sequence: TGTGCCAGCAGTTATTTCCTTGAGGGGCTCCTCCACTTT. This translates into CASSYFLEGLLHF.

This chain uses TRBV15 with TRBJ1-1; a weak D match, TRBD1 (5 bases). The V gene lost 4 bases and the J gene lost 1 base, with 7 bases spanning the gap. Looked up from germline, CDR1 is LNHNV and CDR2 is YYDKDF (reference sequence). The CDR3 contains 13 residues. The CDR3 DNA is TGTGCCACCAGCACCAGGGAGAACACTGAAGCTTTCTTT. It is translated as CATSTRENTEAFF.

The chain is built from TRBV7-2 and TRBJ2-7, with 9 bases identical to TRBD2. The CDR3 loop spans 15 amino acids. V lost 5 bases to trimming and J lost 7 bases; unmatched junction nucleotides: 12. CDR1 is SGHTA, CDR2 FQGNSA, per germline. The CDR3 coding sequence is TGTGCCAGCAGCCTAGTGGGCGGGGGGGCAGGTGAGCAGTACTTC. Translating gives CASSLVGGGAGEQYF. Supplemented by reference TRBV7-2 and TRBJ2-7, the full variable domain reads GAGVSQSPSNKVTEKGKDVELRCDPISGHTALYWYRQSLGQGLEFLIYFQGNSAPDKSGLPSDRFSAERTGGSVSTLTIQRTQQEDSAVYLCASSLVGGGAGEQYFGPGTRLTVT.

CDR3 bases: TGTGCCAGCACTCTCCCCGGGCTTTCCTACGAGCAGTACTTC. Its translation: CASTLPGLSYEQYF. V is TRBV28 and J is TRBJ2-7; D call uncertain. Trimming cost V 7 bases and J 1 base, with 14 bases left between them. This CDR3 is built from 14 residues. The germline V gene encodes CDR1 MDHEN and CDR2 SYDVKM.

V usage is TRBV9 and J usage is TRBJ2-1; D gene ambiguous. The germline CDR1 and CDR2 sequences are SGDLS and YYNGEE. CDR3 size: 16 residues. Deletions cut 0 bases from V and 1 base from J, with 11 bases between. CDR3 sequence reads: CASSVAGRSSYNEQFF. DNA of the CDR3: TGTGCCAGCAGCGTAGCAGGCAGGTCGTCCTACAATGAGCAGTTCTTC.

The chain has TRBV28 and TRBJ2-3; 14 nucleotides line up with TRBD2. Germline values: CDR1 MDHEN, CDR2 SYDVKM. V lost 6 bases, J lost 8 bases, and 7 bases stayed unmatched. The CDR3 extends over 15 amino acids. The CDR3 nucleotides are TGTGCCAGCAGCCTAGGACTAGCGGGGGGAGGTACGCAGTATTTT. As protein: CASSLGLAGGGTQYF.

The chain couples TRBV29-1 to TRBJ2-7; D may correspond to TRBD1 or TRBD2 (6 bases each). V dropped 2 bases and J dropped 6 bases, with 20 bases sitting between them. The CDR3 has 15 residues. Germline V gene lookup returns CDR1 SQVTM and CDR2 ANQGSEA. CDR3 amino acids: CSVEYGGPRPREQYF. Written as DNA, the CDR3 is TGCAGCGTTGAATATGGGGGGCCTCGGCCCCGCGAGCAGTACTTC.

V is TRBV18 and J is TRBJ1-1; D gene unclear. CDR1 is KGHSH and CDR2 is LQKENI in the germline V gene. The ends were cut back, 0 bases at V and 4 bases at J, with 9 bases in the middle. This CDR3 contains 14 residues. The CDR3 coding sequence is TGTGCCAGCTCACCACCGCGGGGTCGCACTGAAGCTTTCTTT. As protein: CASSPPRGRTEAFF.

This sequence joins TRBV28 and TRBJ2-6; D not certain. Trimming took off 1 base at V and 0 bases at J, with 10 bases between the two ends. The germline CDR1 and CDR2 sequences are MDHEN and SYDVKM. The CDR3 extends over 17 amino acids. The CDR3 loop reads CASSLYGGSSGANVLTF. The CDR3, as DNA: TGTGCCAGCAGTTTATATGGCGGCAGCTCTGGGGCCAACGTCCTGACTTTC.

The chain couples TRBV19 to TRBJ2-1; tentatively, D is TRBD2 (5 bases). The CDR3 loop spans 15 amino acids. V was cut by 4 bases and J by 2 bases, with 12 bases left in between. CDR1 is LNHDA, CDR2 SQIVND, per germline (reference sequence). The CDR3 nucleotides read TGTGCCAGTAGTAACCTAGCAGGTACCTACAATGAGCAGTTCTTC. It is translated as CASSNLAGTYNEQFF.

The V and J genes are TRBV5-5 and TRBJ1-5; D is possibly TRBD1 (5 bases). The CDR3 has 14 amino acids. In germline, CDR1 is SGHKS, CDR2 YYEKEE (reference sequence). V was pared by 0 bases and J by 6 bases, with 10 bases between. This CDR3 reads CASSLVGEGQPQHF. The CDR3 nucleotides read TGTGCCAGCAGCTTGGTGGGGGAGGGTCAGCCCCAGCATTTT. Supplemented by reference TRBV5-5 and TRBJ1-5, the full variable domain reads DAGVTQSPTHLIKTRGQQVTLRCSPISGHKSVSWYQQVLGQGPQFIFQYYEKEERGRGNFPDRFSARQFPNYSSELNVNALLLGDSALYLCASSLVGEGQPQHFGDGTRLSIL.

CDR3 sequence (DNA): TGTGCCAGCAGCCAGCAGGGGGCTTTGAACACTGAAGCTTTCTTT. This sequence encodes CASSQQGALNTEAFF. V usage is TRBV3-1 (or the pseudogene TRBV3-2) and J usage is TRBJ1-1; TRBD1 matches 8 bases. Germline CDR1 and CDR2: LGHDT and YNNKEL (reference sequence). The V segment lost 3 bases and the J segment 0 bases; nucleotides outside the gene matches: 3. CDR3 length: 15 amino acids.